This T cell receptor (beta chain) stems from a study of response to subunit inactivated influenza vaccine. Whole-study results and caveats: There was a suggestion from the authors that each seasonal influenza vaccination recruits few new T cells.

Points on this clonotype: What it binds is unknown.

This CDR3 region has 17 residues. The J segment lost 2 bases and the V segment lost 3 bases, leaving 6 bases of the junction unmatched. Germline V CDR1 and CDR2: SEHNR, FQNEAQ (reference sequence). TCRdb recomputed calls from the RT-PCR reads with MiXCR, one row per CDR3 protein. In the table there are around 520,000 distinct CDR3 sequences, 25% of which are singletons. This clonotype was obtained from a man aged 45-65 years who received an inactivated influenza vaccine. Here the sequenced sample was CD4+ T cells sorted from PBMCs, taken around 5 days after vaccination. The chain carries TRBV7-9 and TRBJ2-7; TRBD2 matches 14 bases. Here the CDR3 reads CASSFGLAGGATYEQYF. In nucleotides, the CDR3 is TGTGCCAGCAGCTTTGGACTAGCGGGGGGCGCCACCTACGAGCAGTACTTC. The full variable domain, in which reference TRBV7-9 and TRBJ2-7 provide the parts outside the CDR3, is DTGVSQNPRHKITKRGQNVTFRCDPISEHNRLYWYRQTLGQGPEFLTYFQNEAQLEKSRLLSDRFSAERPKGSFSTLEIQRTEQGDSAMYLCASSFGLAGGATYEQYFGPGTRLTVT.